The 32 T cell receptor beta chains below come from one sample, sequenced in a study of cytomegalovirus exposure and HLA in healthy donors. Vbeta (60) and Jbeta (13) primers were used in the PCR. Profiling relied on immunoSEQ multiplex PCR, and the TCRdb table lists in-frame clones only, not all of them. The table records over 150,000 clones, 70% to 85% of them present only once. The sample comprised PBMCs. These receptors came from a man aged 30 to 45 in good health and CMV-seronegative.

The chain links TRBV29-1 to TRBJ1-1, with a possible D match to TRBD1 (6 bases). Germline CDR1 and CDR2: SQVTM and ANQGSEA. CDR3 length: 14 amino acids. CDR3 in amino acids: CSFRDISRNTEAFF. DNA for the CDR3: TGCAGTTTCCGGGACATTTCCAGGAACACTGAAGCTTTCTTT.

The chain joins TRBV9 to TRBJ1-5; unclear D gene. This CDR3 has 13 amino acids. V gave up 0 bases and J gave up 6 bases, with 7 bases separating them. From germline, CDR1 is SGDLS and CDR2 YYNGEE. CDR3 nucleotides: TGTGCCAGCAGCGTAGATGGTAGTCAGCCCCAGCATTTT. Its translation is CASSVDGSQPQHF.

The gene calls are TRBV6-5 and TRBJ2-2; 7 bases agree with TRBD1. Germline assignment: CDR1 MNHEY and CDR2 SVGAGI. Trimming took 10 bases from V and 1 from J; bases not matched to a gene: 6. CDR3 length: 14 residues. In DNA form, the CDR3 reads TGTGCCACTACCGGGACAGTGAACACCGGGGAGCTGTTTTTT. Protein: CATTGTVNTGELFF.

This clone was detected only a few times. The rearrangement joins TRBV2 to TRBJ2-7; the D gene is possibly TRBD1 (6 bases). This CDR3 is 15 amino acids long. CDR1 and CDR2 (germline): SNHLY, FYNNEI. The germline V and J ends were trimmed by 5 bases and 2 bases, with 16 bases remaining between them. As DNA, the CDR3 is TGTGCCAGCAGTACCGGGACACCGAACGCCTACGAGCAGTACTTC. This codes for CASSTGTPNAYEQYF.

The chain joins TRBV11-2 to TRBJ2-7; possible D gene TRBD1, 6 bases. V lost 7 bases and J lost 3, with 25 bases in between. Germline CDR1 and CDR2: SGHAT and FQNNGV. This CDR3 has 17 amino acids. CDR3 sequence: CASTGFLGIGGFYEQYF. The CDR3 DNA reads TGTGCCAGCACCGGGTTCCTTGGGATAGGGGGATTCTACGAGCAGTACTTC. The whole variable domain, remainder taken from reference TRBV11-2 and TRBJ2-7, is EAGVAQSPRYKIIEKRQSVAFWCNPISGHATLYWYQQILGQGPKLLIQFQNNGVVDDSQLPKDRFSAERLKGVDSTLKIQPAKLEDSAVYLCASTGFLGIGGFYEQYFGPGTRLTVT.

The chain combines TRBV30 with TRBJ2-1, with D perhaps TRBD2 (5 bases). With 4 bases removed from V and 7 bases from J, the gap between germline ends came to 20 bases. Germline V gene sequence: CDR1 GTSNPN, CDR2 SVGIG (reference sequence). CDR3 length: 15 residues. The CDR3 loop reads CAWTPPYLSGNEQFF. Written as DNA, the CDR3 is TGTGCCTGGACCCCACCGTACCTCTCGGGGAATGAGCAGTTCTTC.

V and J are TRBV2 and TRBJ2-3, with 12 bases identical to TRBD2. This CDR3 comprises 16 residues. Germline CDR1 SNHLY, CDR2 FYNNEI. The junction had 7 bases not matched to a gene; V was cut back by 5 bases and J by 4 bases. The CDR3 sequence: CASSSKTSGGADTQYF. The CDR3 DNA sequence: TGTGCCAGCAGTTCGAAGACTAGCGGGGGTGCAGATACGCAGTATTTT. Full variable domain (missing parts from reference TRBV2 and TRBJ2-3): EPEVTQTPSHQVTQMGQEVILRCVPISNHLYFYWYRQILGQKVEFLVSFYNNEISEKSEIFDDQFSVERPDGSNFTLKIRSTKLEDSAMYFCASSSKTSGGADTQYFGPGTRLTVL.

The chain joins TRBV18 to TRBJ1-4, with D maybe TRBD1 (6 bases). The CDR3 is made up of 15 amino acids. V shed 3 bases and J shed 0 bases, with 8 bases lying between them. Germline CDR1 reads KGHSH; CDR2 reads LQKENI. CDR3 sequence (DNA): TGTGCCAGCTCACCTACAGGGACAACTAATGAAAAACTGTTTTTT. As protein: CASSPTGTTNEKLFF.

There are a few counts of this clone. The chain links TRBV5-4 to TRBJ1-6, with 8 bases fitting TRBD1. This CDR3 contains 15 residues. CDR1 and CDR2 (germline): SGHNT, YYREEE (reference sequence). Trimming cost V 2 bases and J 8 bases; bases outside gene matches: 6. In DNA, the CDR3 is TGTGCCAGCAGCTTTGCAGGGGGCAAGGATTCACCCCTCCACTTT. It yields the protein CASSFAGGKDSPLHF.

CDR3 DNA sequence: TGCGCCAGCAGCTTGGACAGGGGGGGCGAGCAGTACTTC. Translation: CASSLDRGGEQYF. The chain links TRBV5-1 to TRBJ2-7, with D maybe TRBD1 (8 bases). Trimming took off 0 bases at V and 6 bases at J, with 10 bases between the two ends. Germline V gives CDR1 SGHRS, CDR2 YFSETQ. The CDR3 has 13 residues.

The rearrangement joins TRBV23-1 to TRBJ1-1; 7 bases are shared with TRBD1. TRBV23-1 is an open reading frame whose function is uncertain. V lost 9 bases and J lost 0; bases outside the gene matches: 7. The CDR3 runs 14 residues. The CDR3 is CARDPQGMNTEAFF. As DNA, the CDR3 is TGCGCCAGGGACCCACAGGGGATGAACACTGAAGCTTTCTTT.

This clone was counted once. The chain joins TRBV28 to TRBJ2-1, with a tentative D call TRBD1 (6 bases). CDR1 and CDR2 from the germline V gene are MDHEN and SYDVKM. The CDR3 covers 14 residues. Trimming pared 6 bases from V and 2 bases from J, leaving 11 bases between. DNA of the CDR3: TGTGCCAGCAGGGCAGCAGGGGCCTACAATGAGCAGTTCTTC. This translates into CASRAAGAYNEQFF.

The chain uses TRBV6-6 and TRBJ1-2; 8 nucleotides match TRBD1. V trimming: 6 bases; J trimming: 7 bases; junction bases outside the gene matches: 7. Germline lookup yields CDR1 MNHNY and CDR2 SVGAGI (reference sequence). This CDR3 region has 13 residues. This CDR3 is CASRDQGASGYTF. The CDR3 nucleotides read TGTGCCAGCAGAGATCAGGGGGCTAGTGGCTACACCTTC.

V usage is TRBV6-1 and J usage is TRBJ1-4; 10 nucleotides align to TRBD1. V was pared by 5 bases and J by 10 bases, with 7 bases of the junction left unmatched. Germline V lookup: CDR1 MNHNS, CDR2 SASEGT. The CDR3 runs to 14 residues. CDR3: CASSSGTGVAKLFF. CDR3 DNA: TGTGCCAGCAGTTCCGGGACAGGGGTTGCAAAACTGTTTTTT.

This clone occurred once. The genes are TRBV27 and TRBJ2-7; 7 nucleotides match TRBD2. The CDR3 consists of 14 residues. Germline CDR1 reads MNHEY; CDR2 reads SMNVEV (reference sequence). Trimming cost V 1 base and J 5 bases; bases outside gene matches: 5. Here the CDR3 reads CASSLFPGGNEQYF. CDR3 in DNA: TGTGCCAGCAGTTTATTTCCGGGGGGTAACGAGCAGTACTTC.

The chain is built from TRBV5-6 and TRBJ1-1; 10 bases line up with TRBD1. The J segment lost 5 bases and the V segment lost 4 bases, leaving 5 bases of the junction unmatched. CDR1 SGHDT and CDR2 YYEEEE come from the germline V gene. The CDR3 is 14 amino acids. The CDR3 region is CASSLGTGVTEAFF. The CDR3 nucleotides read TGTGCCAGCAGCCTCGGGACAGGGGTAACTGAAGCTTTCTTT.

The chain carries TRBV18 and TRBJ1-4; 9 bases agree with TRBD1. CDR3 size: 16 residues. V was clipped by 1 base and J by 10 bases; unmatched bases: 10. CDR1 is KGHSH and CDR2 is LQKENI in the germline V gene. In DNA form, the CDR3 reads TGTGCCAGCTCACCACGGGAACAGGGGGCTGGGGGAAAACTGTTTTTT. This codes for CASSPREQGAGGKLFF.

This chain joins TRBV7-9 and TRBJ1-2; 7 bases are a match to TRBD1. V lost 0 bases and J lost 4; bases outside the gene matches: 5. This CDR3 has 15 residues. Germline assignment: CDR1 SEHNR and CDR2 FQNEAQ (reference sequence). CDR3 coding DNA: TGTGCCAGCAGCTTAGCAGGGGGCTTGGGCTATGGCTACACCTTC. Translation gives CASSLAGGLGYGYTF.

The CDR3 spells CASSYSWTGSNTEAFF. The CDR3 nucleotides are TGTGCCAGCAGTTACTCTTGGACAGGGTCGAACACTGAAGCTTTCTTT. J is TRBJ1-1 and V is TRBV6-6; 8 bases agree with TRBD1. The CDR3 loop spans 16 amino acids. Per germline, CDR1 MNHNY and CDR2 SVGAGI (reference sequence). The V and J ends lost 0 bases and 1 base, in that order; junction bases with no gene match: 4.

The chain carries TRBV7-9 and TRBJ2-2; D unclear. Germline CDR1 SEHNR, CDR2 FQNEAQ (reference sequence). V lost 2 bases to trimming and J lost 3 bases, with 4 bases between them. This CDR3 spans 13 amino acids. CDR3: CASSLFDTGELFF. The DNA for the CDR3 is TGTGCCAGCAGCTTATTCGACACCGGGGAGCTGTTTTTT.

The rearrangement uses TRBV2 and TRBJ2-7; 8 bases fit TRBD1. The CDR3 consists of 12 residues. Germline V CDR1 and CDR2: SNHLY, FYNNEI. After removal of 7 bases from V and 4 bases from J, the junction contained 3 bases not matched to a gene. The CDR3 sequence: CASKRTGYEQYF. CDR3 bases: TGTGCCAGCAAAAGGACAGGGTACGAGCAGTACTTC.

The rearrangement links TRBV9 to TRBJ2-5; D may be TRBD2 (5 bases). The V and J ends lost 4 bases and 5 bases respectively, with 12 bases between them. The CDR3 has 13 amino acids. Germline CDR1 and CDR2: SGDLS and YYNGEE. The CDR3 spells CASSPERAETQYF. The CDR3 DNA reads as TGTGCCAGCAGCCCAGAGAGGGCGGAGACCCAGTACTTC. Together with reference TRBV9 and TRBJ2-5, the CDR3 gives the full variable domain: DSGVTQTPKHLITATGQRVTLRCSPRSGDLSVYWYQQSLDQGLQFLIQYYNGEERAKGNILERFSAQQFPDLHSELNLSSLELGDSALYFCASSPERAETQYFGPGTRLLVL.

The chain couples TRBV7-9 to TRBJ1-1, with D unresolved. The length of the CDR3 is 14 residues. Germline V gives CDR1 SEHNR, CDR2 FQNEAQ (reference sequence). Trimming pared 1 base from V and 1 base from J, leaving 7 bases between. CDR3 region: CASSLDGENTEAFF. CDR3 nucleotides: TGTGCCAGCAGCTTAGACGGGGAGAACACTGAAGCTTTCTTT.

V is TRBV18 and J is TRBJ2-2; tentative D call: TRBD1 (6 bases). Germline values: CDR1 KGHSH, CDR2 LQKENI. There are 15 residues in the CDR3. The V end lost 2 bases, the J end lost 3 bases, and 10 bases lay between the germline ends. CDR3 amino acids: CASSPARGDTGELFF. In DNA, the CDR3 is TGTGCCAGCTCACCAGCCAGGGGAGACACCGGGGAGCTGTTTTTT.

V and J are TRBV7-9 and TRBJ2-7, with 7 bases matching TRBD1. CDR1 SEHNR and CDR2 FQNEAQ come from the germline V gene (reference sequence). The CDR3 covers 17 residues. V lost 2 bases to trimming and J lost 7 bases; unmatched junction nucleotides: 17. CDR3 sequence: CASSLLTWGQPLDEQYF. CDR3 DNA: TGTGCCAGCAGCTTATTGACCTGGGGACAGCCCCTTGATGAGCAGTACTTC.

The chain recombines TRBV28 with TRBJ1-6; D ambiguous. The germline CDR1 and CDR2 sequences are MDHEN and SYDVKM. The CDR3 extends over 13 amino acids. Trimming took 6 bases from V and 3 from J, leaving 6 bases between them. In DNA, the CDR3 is TGTGCCAGCAGGCGGGTCTATAATTCACCCCTCCACTTT. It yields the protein CASRRVYNSPLHF.

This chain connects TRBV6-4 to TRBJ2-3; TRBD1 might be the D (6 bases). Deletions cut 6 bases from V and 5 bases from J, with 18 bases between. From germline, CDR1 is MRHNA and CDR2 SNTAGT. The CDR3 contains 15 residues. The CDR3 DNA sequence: TGTGCCAGCAGCCCCGGGTGGGGGCTCGGAGATACGCAGTATTTT. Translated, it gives CASSPGWGLGDTQYF.

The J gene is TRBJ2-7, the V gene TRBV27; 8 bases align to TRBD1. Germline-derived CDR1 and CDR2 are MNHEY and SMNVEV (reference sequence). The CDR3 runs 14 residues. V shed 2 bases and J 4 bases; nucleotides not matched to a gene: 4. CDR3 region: CASSLGQGEYEQYF. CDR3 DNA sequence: TGTGCCAGCAGTTTAGGACAGGGAGAATACGAGCAGTACTTC.

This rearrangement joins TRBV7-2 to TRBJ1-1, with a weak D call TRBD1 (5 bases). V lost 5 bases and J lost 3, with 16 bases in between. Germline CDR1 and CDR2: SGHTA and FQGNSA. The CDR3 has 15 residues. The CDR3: CASSTWMQGDTEAFF. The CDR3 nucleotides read TGTGCCAGCAGCACCTGGATGCAAGGGGACACTGAAGCTTTCTTT.

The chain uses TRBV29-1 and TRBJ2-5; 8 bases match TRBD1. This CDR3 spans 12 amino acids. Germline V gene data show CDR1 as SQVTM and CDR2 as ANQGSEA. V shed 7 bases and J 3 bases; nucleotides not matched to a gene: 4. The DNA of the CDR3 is TGCAGCGCCCGACAGGGGAAAGAGACCCAGTACTTC. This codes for CSARQGKETQYF.

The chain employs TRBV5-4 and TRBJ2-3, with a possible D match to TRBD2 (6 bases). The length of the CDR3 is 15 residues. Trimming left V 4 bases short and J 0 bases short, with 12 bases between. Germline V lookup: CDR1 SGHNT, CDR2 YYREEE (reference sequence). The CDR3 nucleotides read TGTGCCAGCAGCCTCGGGACTCCTAGCACAGATACGCAGTATTTT. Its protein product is CASSLGTPSTDTQYF. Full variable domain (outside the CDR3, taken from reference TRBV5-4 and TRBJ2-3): ETGVTQSPTHLIKTRGQQVTLRCSSQSGHNTVSWYQQALGQGPQFIFQYYREEENGRGNFPPRFSGLQFPNYSSELNVNALELDDSALYLCASSLGTPSTDTQYFGPGTRLTVL.

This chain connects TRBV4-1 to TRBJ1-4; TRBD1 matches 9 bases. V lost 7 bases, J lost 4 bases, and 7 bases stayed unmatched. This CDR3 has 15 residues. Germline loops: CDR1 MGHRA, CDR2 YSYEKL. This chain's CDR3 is CASTNRGPDNEKLFF. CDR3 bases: TGCGCCAGCACAAACAGGGGGCCGGATAATGAAAAACTGTTTTTT.